A single sample gave rise to the 4 T cell receptor beta chains below, sequenced in a study of human T cells and chemical hapten exposure. TCRdb redid the calling of the RACE reads with MiXCR, one entry per CDR3 protein. The sample carries about 360,000 distinct CDR3 sequences, around 7% recorded once. Indicated time point: patch test 1, 2 weeks after DPC sensitization. The treatment denotes: therapeutic diphenylcyclopropenone sensitization with weekly scalp DPC. Sequencing was performed on whole blood, taken in connection with sensitization to the hapten diphenylcyclopropenone (DPC). The origin of the receptors is a woman aged 18-35 years with alopecia areata. Some clones in this sample may be carry-over from other donors' samples.

This clonotype was found a few times. This chain joins TRBV7-9 and TRBJ2-2; D gene uncertain. Deletions cut 0 bases from V and 2 bases from J, with 4 bases between. Germline V CDR1 and CDR2: SEHNR, FQNEAQ (reference sequence). The CDR3 spans 14 residues. The CDR3 bases are TGTGCCAGCAGCTTAGCCGCCAACACCGGGGAGCTGTTTTTT. It encodes CASSLAANTGELFF.

This clonotype appeared a few times. Here the CDR3 reads CASSLMAGSSGNTIYF. The CDR3 DNA is TGTGCCAGCAGTTTAATGGCAGGCAGCTCTGGAAACACCATATATTTT. The genes are TRBV12-3 or TRBV12-4 and TRBJ1-3; the D is unclear. V was trimmed by 2 bases and J by 0 bases, leaving 11 bases between them. This CDR3 region has 16 residues.

This clonotype was picked up many times. The V gene is TRBV20-1, the J gene TRBJ1-1; 8 bases agree with TRBD1. This CDR3 has 14 residues. From germline, CDR1 is DFQATT and CDR2 SNEGSKA (reference sequence). V lost 4 bases, J lost 1 base, and 5 bases stayed unmatched. CDR3 in DNA: TGCAGTGCTACAGGGGGCGGCGCGAACACTGAAGCTTTCTTT. It translates to CSATGGGANTEAFF.

This chain links TRBV12-3 or TRBV12-4 with TRBJ2-2, with D possibly called TRBD1 or TRBD2 (5 bases each). V shed 5 bases and J shed 4 bases, with 23 bases lying between them. The CDR3 contains 18 residues. Here the CDR3 DNA reads TGTGCCAGCAGTCCGGCCTTACGCGGTATTGGGGGCACCGGGGAGCTGTTTTTT. Translating gives CASSPALRGIGGTGELFF.